This TCR beta chain was sequenced for a study of blood T cell repertoires in COVID-19. About the study: The samples span acute and convalescent COVID-19 from the United States, Italy and Spain. Sources were T cells, B-cell-depleted T cells, or PBMCs; the material itself was cDNA or gDNA.

Source study methods: Counts of nucleated cells, estimated from reference gene primer amplification, were obtained. The data were produced by immunoSEQ multiplex PCR, yet TCRdb's version contains in-frame clones alone and is incomplete. V, J and clone size were drawn from that table, and D and trimming were deduced from the DNA. Among fewer than 85,000 clones, 65% to 85% were seen once, and the ten largest hold around 28%. This TCR was recovered from a human donor in a cohort sampled during active COVID-19. Sequencing input: peripheral blood.

Here the CDR3 reads CASSTQTNTGELFF. DNA for the CDR3: TGTGCCAGTAGTACCCAGACGAACACCGGGGAGCTGTTTTTT. The chain carries TRBV19 and TRBJ2-2; D call uncertain. The germline CDR1 and CDR2 sequences are LNHDA and SQIVND (reference sequence). Trimming stripped 4 bases from V and 0 bases from J, with 6 bases between. The CDR3 is 14 amino acids.